The sequence of this T cell receptor beta chain was determined in a study of HIV-infected patients and healthy controls. Broader study findings: MAIT alpha-chain CDR3s were frequent in healthy controls, depleted in HIV+.

500 ng RNA was reverse transcribed with alpha and beta constant-region primers. Alpha and beta chain libraries were made separately by chain-specific third strand synthesis with multiplexing indices. Two random hexamers, added before amplification and joined, formed each molecule's 12-nucleotide barcode. TCRdb used MiXCR to reprocess the 5' RACE reads, holding one entry per CDR3 protein. The sample includes 13,000 or so distinct CDR3 sequences, roughly a tenth of them seen just once. The repertoire came from unfractionated whole blood and reflected all unsorted peripheral T cells. Peripheral blood, roughly 2.3 ml, was drawn for RNA extraction. This clonotype has just a few counts. Its antigen is unknown. This TCR came from an adult in good health. The sequencing sample was made of blood.

CDR3 sequence reads: CSVPGQGDGLTGELFF. The CDR3 DNA reads TGCAGCGTTCCCGGACAGGGGGATGGCCTAACCGGGGAGCTGTTTTTT. The V call is TRBV29-1, the J call TRBJ2-2, with 10 bases that match TRBD1. CDR1 and CDR2 from the germline V gene are SQVTM and ANQGSEA. The CDR3 contains 16 residues. V lost 5 bases, J lost 5 bases, and 11 bases stayed unmatched.